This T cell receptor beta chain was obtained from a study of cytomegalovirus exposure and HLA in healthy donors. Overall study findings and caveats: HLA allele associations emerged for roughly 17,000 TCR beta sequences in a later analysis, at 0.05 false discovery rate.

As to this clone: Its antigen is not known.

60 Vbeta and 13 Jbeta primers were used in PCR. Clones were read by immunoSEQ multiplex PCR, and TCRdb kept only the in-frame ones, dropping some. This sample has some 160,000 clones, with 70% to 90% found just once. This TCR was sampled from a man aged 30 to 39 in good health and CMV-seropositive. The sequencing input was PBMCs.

This CDR3 reads CASSLVFRGEAFF. CDR3 DNA sequence: TGTGCCAGCAGCTTAGTTTTCCGGGGGGAAGCTTTCTTT. This chain joins TRBV7-9 and TRBJ1-1; D may be TRBD1 (5 bases). CDR3 length: 13 residues. V was clipped by 1 base and J by 8 bases, with 11 bases between them. Germline CDR1 SEHNR, CDR2 FQNEAQ (reference sequence). Full variable domain (missing parts from reference TRBV7-9 and TRBJ1-1): DTGVSQNPRHKITKRGQNVTFRCDPISEHNRLYWYRQTLGQGPEFLTYFQNEAQLEKSRLLSDRFSAERPKGSFSTLEIQRTEQGDSAMYLCASSLVFRGEAFFGQGTRLTVV.